A single sample is the source of the 14 T cell receptor beta chains below, sequenced in a study of early T cells in non-severe SARS-CoV-2 infection. Via MiXCR, TCRdb re-called the 5' RACE reads, giving one row per CDR3 protein. The sample lists tens of thousands of distinct CDR3 sequences; 7% to 9% were seen once. Sequenced: whole blood. The receptors were sampled from an adult who was a healthcare worker with PCR-confirmed SARS-CoV-2 infection or an uninfected control (not recorded which).

The chain couples TRBV29-1 to TRBJ1-5, with D tentatively TRBD1 (6 bases). Germline assignment: CDR1 SQVTM and CDR2 ANQGSEA. The CDR3 spans 14 residues. V lost 8 bases and J 5 bases, leaving 19 bases between the germline ends. The CDR3 loop reads CSITRGDGYQPQHF. CDR3 DNA: TGCAGCATAACGAGGGGGGATGGGTATCAGCCCCAGCATTTT.

This clonotype was counted only a few times. The genes are TRBV19 and TRBJ1-1, with a weak D call TRBD1 (6 bases). Germline values: CDR1 LNHDA, CDR2 SQIVND (reference sequence). Trimming cost V 6 bases and J 2 bases, with 10 bases left between them. This CDR3 spans 13 amino acids. The CDR3 DNA reads TGTGCCAGTAGCCGGGACATTAACACTGAAGCTTTCTTT. Protein product: CASSRDINTEAFF.

This clonotype was picked up a small number of times. This chain links TRBV20-1 with TRBJ1-1, with 7 bases aligning to TRBD1. This CDR3 spans 14 amino acids. The V gene end was trimmed by 5 bases and the J gene end by 4 bases; junction bases not matched to a gene: 10. CDR1 and CDR2 (germline): DFQATT, SNEGSKA (reference sequence). The CDR3 loop reads CSAHETGRGTEAFF. In nucleotides, the CDR3 is TGCAGTGCTCACGAGACAGGGAGAGGCACTGAAGCTTTCTTT.

This clonotype came up once. The chain couples TRBV10-3 to TRBJ1-2; D gene ambiguous. CDR1 and CDR2 (germline): ENHRY, SYGVKD. CDR3 length: 13 amino acids. Trimming pared 2 bases from V and 2 bases from J, leaving 6 bases between. As DNA, the CDR3 is TGTGCCATCAGTGAGAACCCAAACTATGGCTACACCTTC. As protein: CAISENPNYGYTF.

The J gene is TRBJ1-5, the V gene TRBV24-1; no clear D gene. This CDR3 has 15 residues. Trimming stripped 4 bases from V and 11 bases from J, with 20 bases between. The germline V gene encodes CDR1 KGHDR and CDR2 SFDVKD. CDR3 sequence reads: CATSDSVSMESAQHF. The DNA of the CDR3 is TGTGCCACCAGTGACTCCGTCTCAATGGAATCAGCCCAGCATTTT.

The chain employs TRBV4-1 and TRBJ1-5; 7 nucleotides agree with TRBD1. The CDR3 contains 16 residues. Trimming removed 1 base from V and 5 bases from J; junction bases left unmatched: 8. From germline, CDR1 is MGHRA and CDR2 YSYEKL. CDR3 bases: TGCGCCAGCAGCCAAGTTTGGGGACAGTTTTATCAGCCCCAGCATTTT. Residues: CASSQVWGQFYQPQHF.

This clonotype turned up a few times. The chain combines TRBV28 with TRBJ2-1; a possible D gene is TRBD2 (6 bases). The CDR3 sequence is 16 residues long. Per the germline V gene, CDR1 is MDHEN and CDR2 is SYDVKM. Trimming removed 3 bases at V and 5 bases at J, with 17 bases between. CDR3 nucleotide sequence: TGTGCCAGCAGTTTGAGGGGCGGGGCTGGGGACAATGAGCAGTTCTTC. This codes for CASSLRGGAGDNEQFF.

This clonotype showed up many times. This chain connects TRBV6-1 to TRBJ2-1; D call uncertain. CDR1 and CDR2 from the germline V gene are MNHNS and SASEGT. This CDR3 spans 14 amino acids. Between the trimmed V and J ends, which lost 10 bases and 9 bases, there was a span of 22 bases. In nucleotides, the CDR3 is TGTGCCACCAGGCCGAATGTGGGGTTGGGTGAGCAGTTCTTC. Its protein is CATRPNVGLGEQFF.

The chain couples TRBV20-1 to TRBJ2-7; no definite D call. CDR1 DFQATT and CDR2 SNEGSKA come from the germline V gene (reference sequence). The ends were cut back, 6 bases at V and 3 bases at J, with 21 bases in the middle. The CDR3 has 15 residues. CDR3 region: CSAKSYDGESYEQYF. The CDR3 nucleotides read TGCAGTGCCAAATCCTATGATGGAGAGAGCTACGAGCAGTACTTC.

In its sample, this clonotype was seen many times. V and J are TRBV4-1 and TRBJ1-2, with a tentative D call TRBD1 (5 bases). Trimming left V 1 base short and J 5 bases short, with 14 bases between. This CDR3 comprises 15 residues. CDR1 is MGHRA, CDR2 YSYEKL, per germline. The CDR3 loop reads CASSQANGGDYGYTF. The CDR3 DNA follows: TGCGCCAGCAGCCAAGCGAATGGGGGGGATTATGGCTACACCTTC.

This clonotype was recorded a few times. The rearrangement joins TRBV28 to TRBJ1-5; 10 nucleotides line up with TRBD1. J was trimmed by 8 bases and V by 8 bases; bases with no gene match: 6. The CDR3 contains 13 residues. From germline, CDR1 is MDHEN and CDR2 SYDVKM. The CDR3: CASRPGTGEPQHF. In DNA form, the CDR3 reads TGTGCCAGCCGCCCCGGGACAGGGGAGCCCCAGCATTTT.

This clonotype showed up many times. V and J are TRBV12-3 or TRBV12-4 and TRBJ2-7; 9 bases are shared with TRBD2. The CDR3 is 18 amino acids. After removal of 4 bases from V and 3 bases from J, the junction contained 16 bases not matched to a gene. The DNA for the CDR3 is TGTGCCAGCAGTTCCGCCCGGCGAGGACTAGCGAAAAGCTACGAGCAGTACTTC. Its protein is CASSSARRGLAKSYEQYF.

This chain connects TRBV7-2 to TRBJ1-6; 8 nucleotides agree with TRBD1. The CDR3 is 16 amino acids. The J segment lost 12 bases and the V segment lost 3 bases, leaving 13 bases of the junction unmatched. Looked up from germline, CDR1 is SGHTA and CDR2 is FQGNSA. The CDR3 reads CASSLGGDRRIQPLHF. CDR3 coding DNA: TGTGCCAGCAGCTTGGGGGGGGACAGGAGAATTCAACCCCTCCACTTT.

The CDR3 DNA reads TGTGCCAGCAGCCAAACTAGCGGGAGTATGGATGAGCAGTTCTTC. Amino acid sequence: CASSQTSGSMDEQFF. This sequence joins TRBV7-3 and TRBJ2-1; 11 bases line up with TRBD2. Germline-derived CDR1 and CDR2 are SGHTA and FQGTGA. The CDR3 covers 15 residues. J lost 8 bases, V lost 5 bases, and 8 bases had no gene match.